These T cell receptor beta chains were read from a single sample in a study of OX40 agonist ivuxolimab in advanced cancers. TCRdb keeps only in-frame clones here, not all; method: immunoSEQ multiplex PCR. The table has approximately 96,000 clones, roughly 91% seen once. This sample comprised CD4+ or CD8+ T cells sorted from blood, obtained in a trial of the OX40 agonist ivuxolimab. The receptors come from an adult with an advanced solid tumor such as melanoma, head and neck, liver or kidney cancer. The CDR3 runs from the conserved cysteine through the conserved F or W. The D gene is left open where the match is weak. Size values are once, few and many counts, or a class for expanded clones, and some rows have none.

D	V	size	J	CDR3	DNA
NA	TRBV30	NA	TRBJ2-7	CAWRIRYGTASNYEQYF	TGTGCCTGGAGGATACGCTACGGGACCGCTTCAAACTACGAGCAGTACTTC
TRBD1	TRBV28	NA	TRBJ2-3	CASTLDRVTDTQYF	TGTGCCAGCACCTTGGACAGGGTCACAGATACGCAGTATTTT
NA	TRBV6-5	NA	TRBJ1-2	CASSYSSFPYGYTF	TGTGCCAGCAGTTACTCGAGCTTCCCCTATGGCTACACCTTC
TRBD1	TRBV19	NA	TRBJ1-2	CASSAGTGGEYGYTF	TGTGCCAGTAGCGCCGGGACAGGGGGCGAGTATGGCTACACCTTC
TRBD2	TRBV6-1	NA	TRBJ2-1	CASSENLAGGSSVNEQFF	TGTGCCAGCAGTGAAAACCTAGCGGGAGGATCATCCGTCAATGAGCAGTTCTTC
NA	TRBV4-2	NA	TRBJ2-3	CASSQDQNVWGTDTQYF	TGTGCCAGCAGCCAAGACCAAAACGTATGGGGCACAGATACGCAGTATTTT
TRBD1	TRBV11-3	NA	TRBJ2-7	CASSPEAQGAYEQYF	TGTGCCAGCAGCCCAGAGGCGCAGGGGGCCTACGAGCAGTACTTC
NA	TRBV5-1	NA	TRBJ2-3	CASSLAGAGHTDTQYF	TGCGCCAGCAGCTTGGCCGGAGCGGGACACACAGATACGCAGTATTTT
NA	TRBV19	NA	TRBJ1-3	CASSPSGFANTIYF	TGTGCCAGTAGTCCATCCGGATTTGCAAACACCATATATTTT
NA	TRBV30	NA	TRBJ2-3	CAWRLGGPDTQYF	TGTGCCTGGAGACTAGGGGGTCCAGATACGCAGTATTTT
NA	TRBV27	NA	TRBJ1-1	CASSLYPETNTEAFF	TGTGCCAGCAGTTTATACCCAGAAACGAACACTGAAGCTTTCTTT
TRBD2	TRBV6-5	NA	TRBJ2-5	CASSLGLAETQYF	TGTGCCAGCAGTTTAGGACTAGCCGAGACCCAGTACTTC
TRBD1	TRBV5-5	NA	TRBJ1-1	CASSLVDRADVGEAFF	TGTGCCAGCAGCTTGGTAGACAGGGCGGATGTGGGTGAAGCTTTCTTT
TRBD1	TRBV6-5	NA	TRBJ1-2	CASSPGQRFHGYTF	TGTGCCAGCAGCCCGGGACAGCGATTTCATGGCTACACCTTC
NA	TRBV5-6	NA	TRBJ1-3	CASSPYGVSGNTIYF	TGTGCCAGCAGTCCTTACGGAGTCTCTGGAAACACCATATATTTT
NA	TRBV5-6	NA	TRBJ1-5	CASSALPIQGTSNQPQHF	TGTGCCAGCAGCGCGCTACCTATACAGGGTACAAGCAATCAGCCCCAGCATTTT
NA	TRBV5-1	NA	TRBJ2-7	CASSSGRLTMDEQYF	TGCGCCAGCAGCTCGGGACGGCTGACCATGGACGAGCAGTACTTC
NA	TRBV30	NA	TRBJ1-1	CAWSAGPSFWNTEAFF	TGTGCCTGGAGTGCGGGACCTTCGTTTTGGAACACTGAAGCTTTCTTT
NA	TRBV7-9	once	TRBJ2-1	CASSLGHGETYNEQFF	TGTGCCAGCAGCTTGGGACACGGGGAAACCTACAATGAGCAGTTCTTC
TRBD1	TRBV27	few	TRBJ1-2	CASRLTGDYGYTF	TGTGCCAGCAGGCTGACAGGGGACTATGGCTACACCTTC